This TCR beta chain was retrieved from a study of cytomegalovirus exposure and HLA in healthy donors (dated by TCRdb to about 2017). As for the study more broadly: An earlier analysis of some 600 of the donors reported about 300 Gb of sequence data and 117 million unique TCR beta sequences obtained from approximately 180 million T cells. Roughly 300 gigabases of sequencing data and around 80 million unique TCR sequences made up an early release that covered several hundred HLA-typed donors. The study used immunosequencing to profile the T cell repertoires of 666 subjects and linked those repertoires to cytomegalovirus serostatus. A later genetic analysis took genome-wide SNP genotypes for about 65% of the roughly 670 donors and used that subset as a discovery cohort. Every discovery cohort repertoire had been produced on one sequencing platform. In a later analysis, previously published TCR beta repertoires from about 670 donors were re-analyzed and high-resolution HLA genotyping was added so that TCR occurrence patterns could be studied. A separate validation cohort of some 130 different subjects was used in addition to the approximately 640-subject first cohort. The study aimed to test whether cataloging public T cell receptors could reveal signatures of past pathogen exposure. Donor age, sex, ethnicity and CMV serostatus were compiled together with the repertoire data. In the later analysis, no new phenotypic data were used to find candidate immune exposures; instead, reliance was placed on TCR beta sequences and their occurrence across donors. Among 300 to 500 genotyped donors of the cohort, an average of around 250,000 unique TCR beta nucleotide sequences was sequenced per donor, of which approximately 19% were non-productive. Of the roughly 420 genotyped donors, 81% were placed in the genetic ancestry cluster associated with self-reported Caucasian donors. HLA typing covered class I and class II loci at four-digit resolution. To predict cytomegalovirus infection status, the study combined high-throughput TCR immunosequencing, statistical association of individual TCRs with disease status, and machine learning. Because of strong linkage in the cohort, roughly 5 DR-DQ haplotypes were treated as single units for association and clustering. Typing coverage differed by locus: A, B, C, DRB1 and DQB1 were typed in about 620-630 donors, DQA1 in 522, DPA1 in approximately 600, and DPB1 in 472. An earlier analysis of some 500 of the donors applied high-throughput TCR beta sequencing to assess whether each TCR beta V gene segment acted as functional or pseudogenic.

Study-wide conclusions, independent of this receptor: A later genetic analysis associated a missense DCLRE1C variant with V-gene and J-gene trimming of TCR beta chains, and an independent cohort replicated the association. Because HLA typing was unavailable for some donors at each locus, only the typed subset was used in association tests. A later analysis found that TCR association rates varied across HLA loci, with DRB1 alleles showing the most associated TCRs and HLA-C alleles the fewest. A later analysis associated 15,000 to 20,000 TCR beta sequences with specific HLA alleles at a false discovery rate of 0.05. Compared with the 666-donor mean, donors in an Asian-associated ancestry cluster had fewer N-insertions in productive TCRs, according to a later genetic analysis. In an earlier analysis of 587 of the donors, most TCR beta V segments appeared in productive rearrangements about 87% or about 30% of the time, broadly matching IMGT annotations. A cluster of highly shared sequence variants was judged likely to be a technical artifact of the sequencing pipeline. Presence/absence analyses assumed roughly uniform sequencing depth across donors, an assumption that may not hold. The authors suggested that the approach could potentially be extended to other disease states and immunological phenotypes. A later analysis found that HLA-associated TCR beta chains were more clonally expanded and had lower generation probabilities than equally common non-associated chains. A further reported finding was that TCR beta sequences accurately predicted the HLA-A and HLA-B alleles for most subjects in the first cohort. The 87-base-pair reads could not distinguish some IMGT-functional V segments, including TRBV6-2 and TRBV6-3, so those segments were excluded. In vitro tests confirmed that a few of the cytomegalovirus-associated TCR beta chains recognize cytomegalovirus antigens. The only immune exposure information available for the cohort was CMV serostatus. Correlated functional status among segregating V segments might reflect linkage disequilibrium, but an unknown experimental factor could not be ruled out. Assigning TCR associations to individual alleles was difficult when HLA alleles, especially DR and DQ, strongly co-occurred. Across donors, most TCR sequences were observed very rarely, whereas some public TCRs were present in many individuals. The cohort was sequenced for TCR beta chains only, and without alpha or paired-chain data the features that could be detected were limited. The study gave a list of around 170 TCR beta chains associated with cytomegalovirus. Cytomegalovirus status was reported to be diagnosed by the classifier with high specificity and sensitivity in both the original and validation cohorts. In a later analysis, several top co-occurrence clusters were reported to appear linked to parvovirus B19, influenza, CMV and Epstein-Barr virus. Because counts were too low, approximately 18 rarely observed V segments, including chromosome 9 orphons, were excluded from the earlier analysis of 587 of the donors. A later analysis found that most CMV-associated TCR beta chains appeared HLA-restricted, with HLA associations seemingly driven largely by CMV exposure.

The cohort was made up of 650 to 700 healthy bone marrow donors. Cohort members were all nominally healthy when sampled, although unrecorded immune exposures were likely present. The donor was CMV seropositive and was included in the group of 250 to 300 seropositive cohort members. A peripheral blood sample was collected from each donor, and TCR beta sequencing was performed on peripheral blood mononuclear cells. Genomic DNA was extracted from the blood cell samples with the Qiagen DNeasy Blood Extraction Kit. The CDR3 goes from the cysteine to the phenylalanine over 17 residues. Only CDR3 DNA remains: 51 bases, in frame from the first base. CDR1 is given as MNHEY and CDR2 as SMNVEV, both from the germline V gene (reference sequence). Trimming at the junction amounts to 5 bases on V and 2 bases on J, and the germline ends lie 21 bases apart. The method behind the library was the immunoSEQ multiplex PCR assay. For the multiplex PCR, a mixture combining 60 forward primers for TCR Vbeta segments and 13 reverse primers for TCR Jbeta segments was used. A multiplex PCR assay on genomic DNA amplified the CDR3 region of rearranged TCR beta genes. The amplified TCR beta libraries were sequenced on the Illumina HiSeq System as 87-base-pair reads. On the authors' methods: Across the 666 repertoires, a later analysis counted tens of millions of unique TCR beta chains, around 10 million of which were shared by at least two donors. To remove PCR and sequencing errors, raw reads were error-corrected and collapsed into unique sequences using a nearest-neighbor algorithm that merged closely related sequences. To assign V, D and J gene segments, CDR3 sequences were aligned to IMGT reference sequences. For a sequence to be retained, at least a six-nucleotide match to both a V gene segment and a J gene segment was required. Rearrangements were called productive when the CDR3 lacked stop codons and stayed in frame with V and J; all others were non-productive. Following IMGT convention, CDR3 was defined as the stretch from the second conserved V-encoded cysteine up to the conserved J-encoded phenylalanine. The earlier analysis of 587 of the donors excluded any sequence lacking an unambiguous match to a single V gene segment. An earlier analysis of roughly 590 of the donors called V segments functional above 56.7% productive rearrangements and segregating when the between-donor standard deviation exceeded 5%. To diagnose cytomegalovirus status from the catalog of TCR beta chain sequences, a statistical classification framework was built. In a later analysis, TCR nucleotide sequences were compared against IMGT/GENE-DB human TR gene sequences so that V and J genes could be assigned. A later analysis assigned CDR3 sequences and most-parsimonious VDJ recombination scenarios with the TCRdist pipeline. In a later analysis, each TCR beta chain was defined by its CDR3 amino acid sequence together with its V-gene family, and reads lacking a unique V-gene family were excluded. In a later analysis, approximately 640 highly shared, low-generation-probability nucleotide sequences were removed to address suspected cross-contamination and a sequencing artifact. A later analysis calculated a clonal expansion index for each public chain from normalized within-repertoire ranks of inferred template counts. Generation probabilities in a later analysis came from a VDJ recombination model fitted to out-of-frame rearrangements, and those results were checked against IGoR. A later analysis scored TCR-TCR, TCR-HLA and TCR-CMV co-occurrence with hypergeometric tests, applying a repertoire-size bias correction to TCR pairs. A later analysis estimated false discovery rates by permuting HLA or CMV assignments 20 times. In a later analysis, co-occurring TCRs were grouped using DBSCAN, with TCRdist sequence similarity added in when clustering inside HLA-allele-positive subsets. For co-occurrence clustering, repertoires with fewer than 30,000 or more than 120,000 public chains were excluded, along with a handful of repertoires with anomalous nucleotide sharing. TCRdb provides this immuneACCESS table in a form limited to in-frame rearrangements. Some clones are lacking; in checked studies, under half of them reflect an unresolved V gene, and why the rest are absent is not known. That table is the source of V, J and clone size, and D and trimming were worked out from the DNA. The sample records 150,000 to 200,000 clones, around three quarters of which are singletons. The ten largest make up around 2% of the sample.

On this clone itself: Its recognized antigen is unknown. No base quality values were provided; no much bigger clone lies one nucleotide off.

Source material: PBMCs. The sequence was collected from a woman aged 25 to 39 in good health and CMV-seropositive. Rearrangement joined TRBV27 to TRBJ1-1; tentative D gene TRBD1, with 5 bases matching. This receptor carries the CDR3 CASSTNHYRRGNTEAFF. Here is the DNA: TGTGCCAGCAGTACTAATCATTACCGTAGGGGTAACACTGAAGCTTTCTTT.